The text below deals with one T cell receptor (beta chain). These data come from a study of OX40 agonist ivuxolimab in advanced cancers. Repertoires were generated with immunoSEQ multiplex PCR, while TCRdb's copy carries only in-frame clones and drops some. Found here are about 64,000 clones, roughly 86% of them singletons; the top ten hold over 2.5%. V lost 8 bases, J lost 4 bases, and 14 bases lay in between. Germline values: CDR1 MNHEY, CDR2 SVGAGI. This CDR3 is built from 13 residues. The TCR comes from an adult with an advanced solid tumor such as melanoma, head and neck, liver or kidney cancer. J is TRBJ1-1 and V is TRBV6-5; D uncertain. The material sequenced was CD4+ or CD8+ T cells sorted from blood, taken in a trial of the OX40 agonist ivuxolimab. In DNA, the CDR3 is TGTGCCAGCCGGAGGGCAAGGGCCACTGAAGCTTTCTTT. It translates to CASRRARATEAFF.